This is a list of T cell receptor beta chains from one sample in a study of cytomegalovirus exposure and HLA in healthy donors. Here immunoSEQ multiplex PCR was the method, and the copy in TCRdb shows in-frame clones only, minus some. Counted here are 80,000 to 100,000 clones, roughly 93% occurring once; the ten biggest clones make up around 2.1%. Sequencing used PBMCs. These receptor sequences come from a man aged 25-45 years in good health and CMV-seronegative. Both conserved end residues are part of each CDR3. Fields, in order: J gene, CDR3 length, clone size, V gene, D gene, CDR3 DNA, CDR3 protein. The D gene is left open where the match is weak. Size is stated for part of the rows, as once, few or many counts, or as a class when the clone is expanded.

j_call: TRBJ2-1; cdr3_length: 17; clone_size: NA; v_call: TRBV5-8; d_call: TRBD2; cdr3_nt: TGTGCCAGCAGCACGGGACTAGCGGGAGGTATACCCAATGAGCAGTTCTTC; cdr3_aa: CASSTGLAGGIPNEQFF
j_call: TRBJ1-1; cdr3_length: 15; clone_size: NA; v_call: TRBV28; d_call: NA; cdr3_nt: TGTGCCAGCAGTGCCCTAGGCCCCGAGAACACTGAAGCTTTCTTT; cdr3_aa: CASSALGPENTEAFF
j_call: TRBJ2-5; cdr3_length: 14; clone_size: NA; v_call: TRBV6-6; d_call: TRBD2; cdr3_nt: TGTGCCAGCAGCTTACTAGCGGGAGTTGAGACCCAGTACTTC; cdr3_aa: CASSLLAGVETQYF
j_call: TRBJ1-1; cdr3_length: 16; clone_size: NA; v_call: TRBV5-1; d_call: TRBD1; cdr3_nt: TGCGCCAGCAGCTTGCTCCAGGGGGCAGGGGGCACTGAAGCTTTCTTT; cdr3_aa: CASSLLQGAGGTEAFF
j_call: TRBJ1-5; cdr3_length: 15; clone_size: once; v_call: TRBV6-5; d_call: TRBD1; cdr3_nt: TGTGCCAGCAGCCTAGTATCAGGGGGAAATCAGCCCCAGCATTTT; cdr3_aa: CASSLVSGGNQPQHF
j_call: TRBJ2-7; cdr3_length: 15; clone_size: NA; v_call: TRBV7-9; d_call: NA; cdr3_nt: TGTGCCAGCAGCTCGGGACACTCCACCTCCTACGAGCAGTACTTC; cdr3_aa: CASSSGHSTSYEQYF
j_call: TRBJ1-2; cdr3_length: 12; clone_size: NA; v_call: TRBV6-1; d_call: NA; cdr3_nt: TGTGCCAGCACCGACAGAATCTATGGCTACACCTTC; cdr3_aa: CASTDRIYGYTF
j_call: TRBJ1-3; cdr3_length: 15; clone_size: NA; v_call: TRBV7-8; d_call: NA; cdr3_nt: TGTGCCAGCAGCCATACAGGGAGCTCTGGAAACACCATATATTTT; cdr3_aa: CASSHTGSSGNTIYF
j_call: TRBJ2-7; cdr3_length: 13; clone_size: NA; v_call: TRBV11-2; d_call: TRBD1; cdr3_nt: TGTGCCAGCAGCTCAACCGACAGGGTCGAGCAGTACTTC; cdr3_aa: CASSSTDRVEQYF
j_call: TRBJ1-2; cdr3_length: 16; clone_size: NA; v_call: TRBV19; d_call: TRBD1; cdr3_nt: TGTGCCAGTAGTCCCAACACCGGGACAGGGGCGCGGGGCTACACCTTC; cdr3_aa: CASSPNTGTGARGYTF
j_call: TRBJ1-3; cdr3_length: 15; clone_size: NA; v_call: TRBV15; d_call: TRBD1; cdr3_nt: TGTGCCACCGCGACAGGGACCAGCTCTGGAAACACCATATATTTT; cdr3_aa: CATATGTSSGNTIYF
j_call: TRBJ1-2; cdr3_length: 11; clone_size: NA; v_call: TRBV19; d_call: NA; cdr3_nt: TGTGCCAGTTGGGCCCAACGGGGCTACACCTTC; cdr3_aa: CASWAQRGYTF
j_call: TRBJ1-4; cdr3_length: 13; clone_size: NA; v_call: TRBV5-8; d_call: NA; cdr3_nt: TGTGCCAGCAGCTTGGTAGGGGTTGAAAAACTGTTTTTT; cdr3_aa: CASSLVGVEKLFF
j_call: TRBJ2-7; cdr3_length: 13; clone_size: NA; v_call: TRBV5-1; d_call: NA; cdr3_nt: TGCGCCAGCAGCTTGGGAACAGGCTACGAGCAGTACTTC; cdr3_aa: CASSLGTGYEQYF
j_call: TRBJ2-1; cdr3_length: 15; clone_size: NA; v_call: TRBV5-1; d_call: TRBD1; cdr3_nt: TGCGCCAGCAGCTTGGACGTGACAGGGGGCAATGAGCAGTTCTTC; cdr3_aa: CASSLDVTGGNEQFF
j_call: TRBJ1-1; cdr3_length: 15; clone_size: once; v_call: TRBV4-2; d_call: NA; cdr3_nt: TGTGCCAGCAGCCCCTATGGGGCCAGCAGCGCTGAAGCTTTCTTT; cdr3_aa: CASSPYGASSAEAFF
j_call: TRBJ1-6; cdr3_length: 14; clone_size: NA; v_call: TRBV28; d_call: NA; cdr3_nt: TGTGCCAGCAGGGCAGGGGCCTATAATTCACCCCTCCACTTT; cdr3_aa: CASRAGAYNSPLHF
j_call: TRBJ1-5; cdr3_length: 13; clone_size: NA; v_call: TRBV28; d_call: NA; cdr3_nt: TGTGCCAGTCACCATCAAACGGGTCAGCCCCAGCATTTT; cdr3_aa: CASHHQTGQPQHF
j_call: TRBJ2-1; cdr3_length: 16; clone_size: NA; v_call: TRBV11-2; d_call: NA; cdr3_nt: TGTGCCAGCAGCTTAGTAGTGCGGACAGACGAGGTTGAGCAGTTCTTC; cdr3_aa: CASSLVVRTDEVEQFF
j_call: TRBJ1-2; cdr3_length: 15; clone_size: NA; v_call: TRBV2; d_call: NA; cdr3_nt: TGTGCCAGCAGTGAAGCGAGGAAAGGGGGGGTGCGCTACACCTTC; cdr3_aa: CASSEARKGGVRYTF
j_call: TRBJ1-1; cdr3_length: 16; clone_size: NA; v_call: TRBV7-6; d_call: NA; cdr3_nt: TGTGCCAGCAGCCCTTTCCCTTTGGGGCCGAACACTGAAGCTTTCTTT; cdr3_aa: CASSPFPLGPNTEAFF
j_call: TRBJ2-2; cdr3_length: 15; clone_size: NA; v_call: TRBV14; d_call: TRBD1; cdr3_nt: TGTGCCAGCGCGAAACAGGGGGTGAACACCGGGGAGCTGTTTTTT; cdr3_aa: CASAKQGVNTGELFF
j_call: TRBJ2-2; cdr3_length: 15; clone_size: NA; v_call: TRBV10-3; d_call: TRBD2; cdr3_nt: TGTGCCATCAGTCCGGAAGCGGGAATTACCGGGGAGCTGTTTTTT; cdr3_aa: CAISPEAGITGELFF
j_call: TRBJ2-3; cdr3_length: 14; clone_size: NA; v_call: TRBV6-4; d_call: NA; cdr3_nt: TGTGCCACCCACCCCCAGGGTGGGGCAGATACGCAGTATTTT; cdr3_aa: CATHPQGGADTQYF
j_call: TRBJ1-1; cdr3_length: 13; clone_size: once; v_call: TRBV5-1; d_call: TRBD1; cdr3_nt: TGCGCCACCGCACAGGGGGTGAACACTGAAGCTTTCTTT; cdr3_aa: CATAQGVNTEAFF
j_call: TRBJ1-1; cdr3_length: 13; clone_size: few; v_call: TRBV10-3; d_call: NA; cdr3_nt: TGTGCCATCAGGACAGGAGAGAACACTGAAGCTTTCTTT; cdr3_aa: CAIRTGENTEAFF
j_call: TRBJ2-3; cdr3_length: 19; clone_size: NA; v_call: TRBV28; d_call: TRBD2; cdr3_nt: TGTGCCAGCAGTTTAAGGGTCATGGGGACTAGCGGGGGAACAGATACGCAGTATTTT; cdr3_aa: CASSLRVMGTSGGTDTQYF
j_call: TRBJ1-2; cdr3_length: 12; clone_size: NA; v_call: TRBV6-5; d_call: NA; cdr3_nt: TGTGCCAGCAGTTCCACAGGGATAGGCTACACCTTC; cdr3_aa: CASSSTGIGYTF
j_call: TRBJ1-5; cdr3_length: 14; clone_size: NA; v_call: TRBV7-2; d_call: NA; cdr3_nt: TGTGCCAGCAGCTCCGGGACACGGAATCAGCCCCAGCATTTT; cdr3_aa: CASSSGTRNQPQHF
j_call: TRBJ2-5; cdr3_length: 15; clone_size: NA; v_call: TRBV6-5; d_call: TRBD2; cdr3_nt: TGTGCCAGCAGCCGCCCTTTGCGGGGGGGAGAGACCCAGTACTTC; cdr3_aa: CASSRPLRGGETQYF
j_call: TRBJ1-6; cdr3_length: 14; clone_size: NA; v_call: TRBV28; d_call: NA; cdr3_nt: TGTGCCAGCATATTAGGTGGGGGGAATTCACCCCTCCACTTT; cdr3_aa: CASILGGGNSPLHF
j_call: TRBJ1-3; cdr3_length: 15; clone_size: NA; v_call: TRBV18; d_call: NA; cdr3_nt: TGTGCCAGCTCACCAACAGGGCGAGGGGGAAACACCATATATTTT; cdr3_aa: CASSPTGRGGNTIYF
j_call: TRBJ1-2; cdr3_length: 13; clone_size: NA; v_call: TRBV19; d_call: TRBD1; cdr3_nt: TGTGCCAGTAGCCGGACAGGGAACTATGGCTACACCTTC; cdr3_aa: CASSRTGNYGYTF
j_call: TRBJ2-3; cdr3_length: 17; clone_size: NA; v_call: TRBV15; d_call: TRBD1; cdr3_nt: TGTGCCACCAGCAGAGAGGGGCGGGACAGGGCCACAGATACGCAGTATTTT; cdr3_aa: CATSREGRDRATDTQYF
j_call: TRBJ1-1; cdr3_length: 16; clone_size: NA; v_call: TRBV18; d_call: TRBD1; cdr3_nt: TGTGCCAGCTCGCGGAACCCGGGACAGGGTTCGACTGAAGCTTTCTTT; cdr3_aa: CASSRNPGQGSTEAFF
j_call: TRBJ2-3; cdr3_length: 15; clone_size: NA; v_call: TRBV7-9; d_call: TRBD2; cdr3_nt: TGTGCCAGCAACTTACTAGCGGGGGCCTCAGATACGCAGTATTTT; cdr3_aa: CASNLLAGASDTQYF
j_call: TRBJ2-3; cdr3_length: 13; clone_size: once; v_call: TRBV6-1; d_call: NA; cdr3_nt: TGTGCCAGCAGTGAAATAGGTGCGGGTGCGCAGTATTTT; cdr3_aa: CASSEIGAGAQYF
j_call: TRBJ2-7; cdr3_length: 18; clone_size: NA; v_call: TRBV7-9; d_call: TRBD2; cdr3_nt: TGTGCCAGCAGCTTAGTCCTCACCCTAGCGGCCAGCTCCTACGAGCAGTACTTC; cdr3_aa: CASSLVLTLAASSYEQYF
j_call: TRBJ2-7; cdr3_length: 12; clone_size: NA; v_call: TRBV29-1; d_call: TRBD1; cdr3_nt: TGCAGCGTTCAAGGACAGGGCTACGAGCAGTACTTC; cdr3_aa: CSVQGQGYEQYF
j_call: TRBJ1-5; cdr3_length: 14; clone_size: NA; v_call: TRBV7-6; d_call: TRBD1; cdr3_nt: TGTGCCAGCAGCCTGACAGGGCGTAATCAGCCCCAGCATTTT; cdr3_aa: CASSLTGRNQPQHF
j_call: TRBJ2-1; cdr3_length: 16; clone_size: NA; v_call: TRBV28; d_call: NA; cdr3_nt: TGTGCCAGCAGTCCCCTTAGCCTAAACTCCTACAATGAGCAGTTCTTC; cdr3_aa: CASSPLSLNSYNEQFF
j_call: TRBJ2-5; cdr3_length: 14; clone_size: NA; v_call: TRBV28; d_call: TRBD1; cdr3_nt: TGTGCCAGCAGGCAAGGACAGGGTGGAGAGACCCAGTACTTC; cdr3_aa: CASRQGQGGETQYF
j_call: TRBJ1-3; cdr3_length: 13; clone_size: once; v_call: TRBV7-2; d_call: NA; cdr3_nt: TGTGCCAGCAGCGGCAACTCTGGAAACACCATATATTTT; cdr3_aa: CASSGNSGNTIYF
j_call: TRBJ2-1; cdr3_length: 14; clone_size: NA; v_call: TRBV5-1; d_call: TRBD1; cdr3_nt: TGCGCCAGCAGCCGGGACAGGGGGCTGGATGAGCAGTTCTTC; cdr3_aa: CASSRDRGLDEQFF
j_call: TRBJ2-7; cdr3_length: 15; clone_size: NA; v_call: TRBV5-6; d_call: NA; cdr3_nt: TGTGCCAGCAGCATCAATACAGGGAACAGCTACGAGCAGTACTTC; cdr3_aa: CASSINTGNSYEQYF
j_call: TRBJ1-1; cdr3_length: 13; clone_size: NA; v_call: TRBV7-9; d_call: NA; cdr3_nt: TGTGCCAGCAGCTTAGGAGGCCATACTGAAGCTTTCTTT; cdr3_aa: CASSLGGHTEAFF
j_call: TRBJ2-3; cdr3_length: 18; clone_size: NA; v_call: TRBV7-9; d_call: TRBD2; cdr3_nt: TGTGCCAGCAGCTTAGATTTGAGCGGGAGGGCCGGGACAGATACGCAGTATTTT; cdr3_aa: CASSLDLSGRAGTDTQYF
j_call: TRBJ2-1; cdr3_length: 17; clone_size: NA; v_call: TRBV5-1; d_call: TRBD2; cdr3_nt: TGCGCCAGCAGCTCCGCCGGGTCTAGCGGGGGGGTCTATGAGCAGTTCTTC; cdr3_aa: CASSSAGSSGGVYEQFF
j_call: TRBJ1-5; cdr3_length: 15; clone_size: NA; v_call: TRBV5-6; d_call: TRBD1; cdr3_nt: TGTGCCAGCAGCTTCGGACAGGGAAGAGAACAGCCCCAGCATTTT; cdr3_aa: CASSFGQGREQPQHF
j_call: TRBJ2-1; cdr3_length: 18; clone_size: NA; v_call: TRBV4-2; d_call: TRBD2; cdr3_nt: TGTGCCAGCAGCCACCGGACTAGCGGGGGGAAGATAGACAATGAGCAGTTCTTC; cdr3_aa: CASSHRTSGGKIDNEQFF
j_call: TRBJ2-7; cdr3_length: 15; clone_size: NA; v_call: TRBV6-1; d_call: TRBD2; cdr3_nt: TGTGCCAGCAGCAAACCGGGACTAGCATCCTACGAGCAGTACTTC; cdr3_aa: CASSKPGLASYEQYF
j_call: TRBJ2-5; cdr3_length: 17; clone_size: NA; v_call: TRBV5-1; d_call: NA; cdr3_nt: TGCGCCAGCAGCTTGGGAGGCGCGGCCATACCTGATGGGACCCAGTACTTC; cdr3_aa: CASSLGGAAIPDGTQYF
j_call: TRBJ2-5; cdr3_length: 17; clone_size: NA; v_call: TRBV19; d_call: NA; cdr3_nt: TGTGCCAGTAGTGAGACGGGATGGGCGCGTGATGAAAAGACCCAGTACTTC; cdr3_aa: CASSETGWARDEKTQYF
j_call: TRBJ2-1; cdr3_length: 18; clone_size: once; v_call: TRBV4-1; d_call: TRBD2; cdr3_nt: TGCGCCAGCAGCCAAGTTAATTTGGTGGCGGGGGGGTTAAGTGAGCAGTTCTTC; cdr3_aa: CASSQVNLVAGGLSEQFF
j_call: TRBJ2-2; cdr3_length: 15; clone_size: NA; v_call: TRBV5-1; d_call: NA; cdr3_nt: TGCGCCAGCAGCCCCCTGTCAGCGGACACCGGGGAGCTGTTTTTT; cdr3_aa: CASSPLSADTGELFF
j_call: TRBJ1-3; cdr3_length: 14; clone_size: few; v_call: TRBV28; d_call: NA; cdr3_nt: TGTGCCAGCAGTTTGGCAGGGTCTGGAAACACCATATATTTT; cdr3_aa: CASSLAGSGNTIYF
j_call: TRBJ2-7; cdr3_length: 14; clone_size: NA; v_call: TRBV7-2; d_call: TRBD1; cdr3_nt: TGTGCCAGCAGCTCCACCGGGACAGGGGTTGAGCAGTACTTC; cdr3_aa: CASSSTGTGVEQYF
j_call: TRBJ2-3; cdr3_length: 16; clone_size: NA; v_call: TRBV4-1; d_call: TRBD2; cdr3_nt: TGCGCCAGCAGCCCGAAGACTAGCGGGGGGGCAGATACGCAGTATTTT; cdr3_aa: CASSPKTSGGADTQYF